This T cell receptor beta chain was documented in a study of CD8+ T cells in alopecia areata. Study at large: Treated patients were given oral tofacitinib, which was dosed at 5 to 10 mg twice daily. Study results and limitations: The study found that many expanded lesional clones persisted in scalp and blood during tofacitinib.

Treatment noted: oral pan-JAK inhibitor, 5-10 mg twice daily. Patients with alopecia areata provided lesional scalp punch biopsies as well as peripheral blood. Sequencing used cDNA as its template, made by extracting RNA and reverse transcribing it. Sequencing was performed with immunoSEQ multiplex PCR; in TCRdb, only in-frame clones are kept and a portion is missing. The table includes over 150,000 clones, 50% to 60% detected once. To note about this clone: Its antigen is undetermined.

The clonotype was recovered from a human donor with alopecia areata. Source: CD4+ T cells sorted from blood, taken at week 4, from a patient treated with tofacitinib.

The CDR3 DNA follows: TGTGCCAGCAGTACCAACACAGATACGCAGTATTTT. Translation gives CASSTNTDTQYF. The chain is built from TRBV27 and TRBJ2-3, with D hard to call. The CDR3 has 12 residues. Germline V gives CDR1 MNHEY, CDR2 SMNVEV (reference sequence). V was trimmed by 5 bases and J by 2 bases, leaving 5 bases between them.